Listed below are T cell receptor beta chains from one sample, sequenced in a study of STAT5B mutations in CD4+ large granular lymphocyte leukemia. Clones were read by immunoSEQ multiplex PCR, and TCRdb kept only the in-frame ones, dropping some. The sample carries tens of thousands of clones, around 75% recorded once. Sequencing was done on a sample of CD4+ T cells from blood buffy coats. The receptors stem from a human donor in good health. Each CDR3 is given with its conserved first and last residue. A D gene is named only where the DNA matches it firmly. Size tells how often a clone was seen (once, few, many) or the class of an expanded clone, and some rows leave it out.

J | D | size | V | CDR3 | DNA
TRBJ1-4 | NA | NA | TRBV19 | CASSTPKGTNEKLFF | TGTGCCAGTAGTACTCCCAAGGGTACTAATGAAAAACTGTTTTTT
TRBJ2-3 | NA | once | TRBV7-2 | CASSFKGSDTQYF | TGTGCCAGCAGCTTCAAAGGGTCCGATACGCAGTATTTT
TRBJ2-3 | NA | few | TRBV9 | CASSPQGYSTDTQYF | TGTGCCAGCAGCCCCCAGGGATACTCTACAGATACGCAGTATTTT
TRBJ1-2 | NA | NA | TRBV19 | CASGGFPIEYGYTF | TGTGCCAGTGGGGGTTTCCCGATCGAGTATGGCTACACCTTC
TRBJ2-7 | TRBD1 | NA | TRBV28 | CASSAYRGTSYEQYF | TGTGCCAGCAGTGCCTACAGGGGCACATCCTACGAGCAGTACTTC
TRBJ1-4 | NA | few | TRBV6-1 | CASRWGEEKLFF | TGTGCCAGCAGATGGGGGGAAGAAAAACTGTTTTTT
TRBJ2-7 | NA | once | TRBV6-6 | CASTPRGDPAVEQYF | TGTGCCAGTACCCCCCGGGGCGACCCGGCGGTCGAGCAGTACTTC
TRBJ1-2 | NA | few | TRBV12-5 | CASAPRDVGYGYTF | TGTGCTAGTGCCCCCCGGGATGTGGGATATGGCTACACCTTC
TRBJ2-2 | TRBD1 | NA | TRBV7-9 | CASSEPGQGPTGELFF | TGTGCCAGCAGTGAACCGGGACAGGGGCCGACCGGGGAGCTGTTTTTT
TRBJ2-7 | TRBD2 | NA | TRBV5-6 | CASSLASGSPDPYEQYF | TGTGCCAGCAGCTTGGCTAGCGGGAGCCCGGACCCCTACGAGCAGTACTTC
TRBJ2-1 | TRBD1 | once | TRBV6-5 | CASSSRGRVVRQFF | TGTGCCAGCAGTTCTAGGGGGCGTGTCGTACGGCAGTTCTTC
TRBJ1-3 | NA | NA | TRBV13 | CASSRDRGNTIYF | TGTGCCAGCAGCCGAGACAGAGGAAACACCATATATTTT
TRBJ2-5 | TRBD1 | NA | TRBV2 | CASSRQGFAETQYF | TGTGCCAGCAGCCGACAGGGCTTTGCGGAGACCCAGTACTTC
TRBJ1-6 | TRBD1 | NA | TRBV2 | CASSRDRVGVGSPLHF | TGTGCCAGCAGCAGGGACAGGGTAGGAGTCGGTTCACCCCTCCACTTT
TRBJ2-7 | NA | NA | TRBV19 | CASSPTGILEQYF | TGTGCCAGTAGTCCTACAGGGATTCTGGAGCAGTACTTC
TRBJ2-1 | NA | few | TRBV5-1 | CASSPTGTTNNEQFF | TGCGCCAGCAGCCCAACCGGGACAACCAACAATGAGCAGTTCTTC
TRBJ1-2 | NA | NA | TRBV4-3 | CASSQDGGGSYGYTF | TGCGCCAGCAGCCAAGATGGGGGGGGGAGCTATGGCTACACCTTC
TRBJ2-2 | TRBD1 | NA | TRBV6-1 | CASSEGTGNTGELFF | TGTGCCAGCAGTGAAGGGACAGGGAACACCGGGGAGCTGTTTTTT
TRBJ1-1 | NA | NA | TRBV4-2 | CASSQVPIVLNTEAFF | TGTGCCAGCAGCCAAGTTCCGATTGTTTTGAACACTGAAGCTTTCTTT
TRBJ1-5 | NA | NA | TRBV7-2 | CASKRAGASNQPQHF | TGTGCCAGTAAACGGGCAGGGGCTAGCAATCAGCCCCAGCATTTT